Listed below are T cell receptor beta chains from one sample, sequenced in a study of a mutant IDH1 vaccine in newly diagnosed glioma. Sequencing used immunoSEQ multiplex PCR; TCRdb keeps in-frame clones, though not all of them. The table has tens of thousands of clones, approximately 80% seen once. This sample comprised PBMCs, obtained from a glioma patient treated with radiotherapy, temozolomide or both. The receptors come from a woman between 35 and 50 years old with glioma. Each CDR3 is given with its conserved first and last residue. A D gene is named only where the DNA matches it firmly. Not all rows give a size; the values are once, few, many and, for expanded clones, a class.

TRBV6-5	.	TRBD1	TRBJ1-3	TGTGCCTGTCGCGAAGGGACAGTCTCTGGAAACACCATATATTTT	CACREGTVSGNTIYF
TRBV5-1	.	.	TRBJ1-3	TGCGCCAGCAGCTTGGCAGGGTACTTAGGGGGAAACACCATATATTTT	CASSLAGYLGGNTIYF
TRBV29-1	.	.	TRBJ2-3	TGCAGCGTTGGGGGCAGGGGATCAGATACGCAGTATTTT	CSVGGRGSDTQYF
TRBV7-6	.	.	TRBJ1-6	TGTGCCAGCAGCAATTCAGGGACGGCTGGTTATAATTCACCCCTCCACTTT	CASSNSGTAGYNSPLHF
TRBV4-1	few	.	TRBJ1-1	TGCGCCAGCAGCCAAGATCTAAGCGTTCGGAACACTGAAGCTTTCTTT	CASSQDLSVRNTEAFF
TRBV5-4	.	TRBD1	TRBJ2-7	TGTGCCAGCAGCTTGGACAGGGGGCCCTACGAGCAGTACTTC	CASSLDRGPYEQYF
TRBV5-6	.	TRBD2	TRBJ2-7	TGTGCCAGCAGCACCCCGGGACTAGCCCACGAGCAGTACTTC	CASSTPGLAHEQYF
TRBV6-5	.	.	TRBJ1-3	TGTGCCAGCAATGAACAGGGTCCTGGAAACACCATATATTTT	CASNEQGPGNTIYF
TRBV4-1	once	.	TRBJ1-6	TGCGCCAGCAGCCGGGCCCCGAGCTCCTATAATTCACCCCTCCACTTT	CASSRAPSSYNSPLHF
TRBV7-9	.	.	TRBJ2-3	TGTGCCAGCAGCTCCCCCCTCAGCGGGTATACGCAGTATTTT	CASSSPLSGYTQYF
TRBV9	.	.	TRBJ1-3	TGTGCCAGCGGAGAACCTTTCTTAAAGACAGAGATAAGAGCTGGAAACACCATATATTTT	CASGEPFLKTEIRAGNTIYF
TRBV9	.	TRBD1	TRBJ1-2	TGTGCCAGCAGCGGAGACAGGGGCCCTTCCCCTGGCTACACCTTC	CASSGDRGPSPGYTF
TRBV10-1	.	.	TRBJ2-3	TGCGCCAGCAGCCCCGCCGGGCGAAACACAGATACGCAGTATTTT	CASSPAGRNTDTQYF
TRBV29-1	.	.	TRBJ1-2	TGCAGTTATAGGACAGTAAACTATGGCTACACCTTC	CSYRTVNYGYTF
TRBV7-9	.	.	TRBJ2-2	TGTGCCAGCAGCGGCCCGTTTGGGCAGAACACCGGGGAGCTGTTTTTT	CASSGPFGQNTGELFF
TRBV10-1	.	.	TRBJ2-7	TGCGCCAGCAGCCAGGGTTACGACTACGAGCAGTACTTC	CASSQGYDYEQYF
TRBV5-1	.	.	TRBJ1-4	TGCGCCAGCAGCTTGGAGGCGGCGAATGAAAAACTGTTTTTT	CASSLEAANEKLFF
TRBV5-5	.	.	TRBJ1-5	TGTGCCAGCAGCCACGACACTAATAGCAATCAGCCCCAGCATTTT	CASSHDTNSNQPQHF
TRBV6-6	.	.	TRBJ1-2	TGTGCCAGCAGCCCCTGGCAGGGCGGCTACACCTTC	CASSPWQGGYTF
TRBV21-1	.	.	TRBJ1-2	TGTGCCAGCGAGGAGGGGGCCTTTCGGGGCTACACCTTC	CASEEGAFRGYTF
TRBV7-8	.	TRBD2	TRBJ2-5	TGTGCCAGCAGCTCCTTCATCCGCGGGGGGCCGGAGACCCAGTACTTC	CASSSFIRGGPETQYF
TRBV21-1	few	.	TRBJ1-1	TGTGCCAGCAGCAAAAGTAGAGTATCTGAAGCTTTCTTT	CASSKSRVSEAFF
TRBV9	.	TRBD1	TRBJ2-3	TGTGCCAGCAGCCCAAGAGGACAGGCTAGCACAGATACGCAGTATTTT	CASSPRGQASTDTQYF
TRBV6-4	.	TRBD1	TRBJ1-2	TGTGCCAGCAACCACCGGGACAGATACCTCTATGGCTACACCTTC	CASNHRDRYLYGYTF